The entry below gives a single T cell receptor (beta chain) sequence along with its context. CDR1 and CDR2 from the germline V gene are SGHTA and FQGTGA. CDR3 length: 13 residues. Each TRB cDNA library was prepared by 5' RACE (with UMI labels). From the 5' RACE reads, TCRdb lists one entry per CDR3 protein and no DNA. This listing includes about 130,000 distinct CDR3 sequences. The sample is drawn from a study of CXCR3-negative and CXCR3-positive naive CD8 T cells. The source is a human donor in good health. Some clones in this sample may be carry-over from other donors' samples. The V and J genes are TRBV7-3 and TRBJ2-3. The sequencing input was naive CXCR3- CD8+ T cells from blood. Indicated subset: CD45RO-CCR7+CD27+CD95- naive CD8+ T cells lacking CXCR3 (TNR3-). The CDR3 region is CASSLVPTDTQYF.